The following is a T cell receptor (beta chain) sequence with its context. This CDR3 region has 12 residues. CDR1 ENHRY and CDR2 SYGVKD come from the germline V gene. The V end lost 3 bases, the J end lost 8 bases, and 8 bases lay between the germline ends. Methods used by the authors: The authors estimated nucleated cell counts from reference gene primer amplification. Data came from immunoSEQ multiplex PCR; TCRdb stores just in-frame clones and leaves some out. V and J calls and clone size are those listed in that table; D and trimming were worked out from the DNA. The data hold about 280,000 clones, with 75% to 85% observed a single time. The sample comes from a study of blood T cell repertoires in COVID-19. For the study at large: There were acute and convalescent COVID-19 samples, and they came from the United States, Italy and Spain. Sources were T cells, B-cell-depleted T cells, or PBMCs; the material itself was cDNA or gDNA.

This chain joins TRBV10-3 and TRBJ2-1; D is unclear. Sequenced material: peripheral blood. The source of this sequence is a man between 45 and 60 years old with active or convalescent COVID-19. CDR3 DNA: TGTGCCATCAGTGAACGGAGAGATGAGCAGTTCTTC. Its protein product is CAISERRDEQFF.